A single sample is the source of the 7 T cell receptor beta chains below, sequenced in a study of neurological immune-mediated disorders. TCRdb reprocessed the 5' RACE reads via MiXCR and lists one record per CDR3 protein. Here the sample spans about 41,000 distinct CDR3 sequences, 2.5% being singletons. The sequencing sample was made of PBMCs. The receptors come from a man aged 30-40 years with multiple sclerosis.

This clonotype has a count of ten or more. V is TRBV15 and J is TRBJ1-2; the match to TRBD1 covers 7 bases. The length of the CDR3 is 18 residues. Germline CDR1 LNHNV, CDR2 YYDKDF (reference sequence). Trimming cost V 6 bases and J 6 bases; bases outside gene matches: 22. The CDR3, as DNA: TGTGCCACCAGAGTTGGGAGAACTGGTCCAGGGGGGCGAGATGGCTACACCTTC. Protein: CATRVGRTGPGGRDGYTF.

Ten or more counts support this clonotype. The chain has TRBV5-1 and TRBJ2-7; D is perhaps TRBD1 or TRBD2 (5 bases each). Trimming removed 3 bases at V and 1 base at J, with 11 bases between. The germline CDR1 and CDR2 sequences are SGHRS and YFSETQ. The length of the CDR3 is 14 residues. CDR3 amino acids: CASSSEGLSYEQYF. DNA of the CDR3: TGCGCCAGCAGCTCAGAGGGGCTATCCTACGAGCAGTACTTC.

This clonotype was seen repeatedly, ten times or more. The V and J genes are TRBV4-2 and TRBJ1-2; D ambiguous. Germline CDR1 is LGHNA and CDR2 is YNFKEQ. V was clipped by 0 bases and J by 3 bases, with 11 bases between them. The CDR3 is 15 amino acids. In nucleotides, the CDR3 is TGTGCCAGCAGCCAAGAGGGAGGGAGGCACTATGGCTACACCTTC. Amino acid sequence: CASSQEGGRHYGYTF.

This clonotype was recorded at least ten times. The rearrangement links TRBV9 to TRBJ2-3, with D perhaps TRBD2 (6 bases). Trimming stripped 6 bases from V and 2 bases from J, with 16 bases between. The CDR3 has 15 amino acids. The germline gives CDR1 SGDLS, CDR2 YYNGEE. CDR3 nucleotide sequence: TGTGCCAGCACTCTAAGGGCGGGGACCACAGATACGCAGTATTTT. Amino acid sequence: CASTLRAGTTDTQYF.

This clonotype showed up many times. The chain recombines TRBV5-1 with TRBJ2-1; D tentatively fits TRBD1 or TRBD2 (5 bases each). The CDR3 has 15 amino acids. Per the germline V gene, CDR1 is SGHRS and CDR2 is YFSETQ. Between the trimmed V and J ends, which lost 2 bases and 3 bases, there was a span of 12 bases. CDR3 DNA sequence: TGCGCCAGCAGCTTAACGGGAAGGGGCTACAATGAGCAGTTCTTC. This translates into CASSLTGRGYNEQFF. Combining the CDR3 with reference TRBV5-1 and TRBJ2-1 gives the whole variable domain KAGVTQTPRYLIKTRGQQVTLSCSPISGHRSVSWYQQTPGQGLQFLFEYFSETQRNKGNFPGRFSGRQFSNSRSEMNVSTLELGDSALYLCASSLTGRGYNEQFFGPGTRLTVL.

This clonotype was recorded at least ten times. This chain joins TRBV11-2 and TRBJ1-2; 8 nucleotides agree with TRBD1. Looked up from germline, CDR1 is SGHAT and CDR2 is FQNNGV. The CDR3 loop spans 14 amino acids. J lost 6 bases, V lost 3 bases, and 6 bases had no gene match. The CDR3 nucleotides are TGTGCCAGCAGCTTCCAGGGGGCAGGGGATGGCTACACCTTC. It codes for CASSFQGAGDGYTF.

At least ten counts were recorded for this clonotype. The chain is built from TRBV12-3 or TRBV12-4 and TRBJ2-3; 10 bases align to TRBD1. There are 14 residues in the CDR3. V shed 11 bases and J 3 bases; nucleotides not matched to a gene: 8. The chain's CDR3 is CADRGLDQTDTQYF. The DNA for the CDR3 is TGTGCCGACAGGGGGCTAGATCAGACAGATACGCAGTATTTT.